Reported below is one TCR beta chain. Its antigen target is currently unknown. The record has no base qualities; no much larger clone is one base away. The immunoSEQ Assay, a bias-controlled multiplex PCR, was used to amplify TCRbeta CDR3 regions from genomic DNA. Under the source paper's analysis protocol: Within the assay, amplification of reference gene primers was used to estimate how many nucleated cells each sample contained. To quantify the absolute abundance of each unique TCRbeta CDR3 rearrangement, sequence reads were collapsed and filtered. Productive Simpson clonality was computed per sample as the square root of Simpson's diversity index over productive rearrangements. This immuneACCESS table, as held by TCRdb, lists in-frame sequences with V and J called but not all clones. Of the missing ones, under half trace to an unresolved V gene in checked studies; the others have no known cause. V, J and clone size are taken as reported in that table, and D and trimming were inferred from the DNA itself. The sample contains 150,000 to 200,000 clones, about 85% of them found a single time. In total, the top ten clones hold under 25% of the sample.

The sample comes from a study of blood T cell repertoires in COVID-19 (TCRdb year 2020). About the study as a whole: Samples from collaborators originated in the United States, Italy and Spain and spanned both the acute and convalescent phases of COVID-19. Where available, HLA class I and class II types were obtained from metadata supplied by the sample provider rather than from assay-based typing. Deeply sampled blood TCRbeta repertoires from subjects exposed to, actively infected with, or recovered from COVID-19 were included in the dataset. The repertoires were made available in a free public database intended to serve as a resource for research on the immune response to SARS-CoV-2. Samples came from the ongoing ImmuneRACE study (first 160 participants) plus 1,254 subjects from 6 global collaborators. The material from the prospective study consisted of cDNA or gDNA derived from T cells, B-cell-depleted T cells, or PBMCs. The sample metadata nearly always contained a de-identified subject ID, COVID-19 status, age in years and sex. Beyond this particular receptor, the publication reports: The amount of clinical and demographic metadata varied by source and participant and was provided uncurated.

Sequences SSHAT (CDR1) and FNYEAQ (CDR2) are obtained from the germline V gene (reference sequence). V trim: 1 base; J trim: 5 bases; unmatched bases: 3. Reading from cysteine to phenylalanine, the CDR3 counts 14 amino acids. Solely the CDR3 DNA is kept, with 42 bases framed from the first base. The collaborating institutions used their own protocols to collect whole blood in K2EDTA tubes. For TCRbeta analysis, collaborator samples were shipped as frozen whole blood, as isolated PBMCs, or as DNA extracted from either sample type. The rearranged chain carries TRBV7-7 and TRBJ2-5; TRBD2 fits 8 bases in the junction. Sequencing used peripheral blood. This clonotype was sampled from a man in his 60s with active or convalescent COVID-19. The CDR3 has the sequence CASSLGRGGETQYF. The sequenced DNA is TGTGCCAGCAGCTTAGGTCGGGGGGGCGAGACCCAGTACTTC.